This paragraph reports one T cell receptor beta chain. Original processing notes: The authors estimated nucleated cell counts from reference gene primer amplification. The assay was immunoSEQ multiplex PCR, and TCRdb's table has in-frame clones only and misses some. D and trimming come from the DNA, and the V and J calls and clone size come from that table. The sample includes fewer than 150,000 clones, under 90% of them seen just once. This record comes from a study of blood T cell repertoires in COVID-19. This CDR3 is built from 14 residues. V lost 7 bases and J 3 bases, leaving 13 bases between the germline ends. Germline V gene data show CDR1 as MDHEN and CDR2 as SYDVKM.

Sequencing was carried out using peripheral blood. The V gene is TRBV28, the J gene TRBJ1-3; D is unresolved. The receptor's source is a woman aged 80 or older in a cohort sampled during active or convalescent COVID-19. DNA of the CDR3: TGTGCCAGCACCTCGAGCGGGTTTGGAAACACCATATATTTT. As protein: CASTSSGFGNTIYF.